This T cell receptor beta chain was recovered during a study of T cell repertoires in cytomegalovirus infection. Study information: Shared public TCR beta signatures pointed to both CMV infection and a matching HLA type. Findings and caveats of the study: HLA-C-restricted TCR beta clonotypes specific for CMV led the ex vivo response. Cumulative frequency of public TCR beta families picked out carriers of CMV plus the relevant HLA.

Comment on this clonotype: Its cognate antigen is unknown.

TCRdb analysed the reads with MiXCR anew, one entry per CDR3 protein. This sample has approximately 1,000,000 distinct CDR3 sequences; less than 40% occur once, and the top ten carry 11% to 15%. CDR1 is SGHDT, CDR2 YYEEEE, per germline. This CDR3 region has 14 residues. With 0 bases removed from V and 15 bases from J, the gap between germline ends came to 19 bases. The V gene is TRBV5-6, the J gene TRBJ1-5; the D gene is possibly TRBD1 (6 bases). Specimen: cultured CD8+ T cells from PBMCs, collected from culture after CMV antigen stimulation. The TCR comes from a human donor in good health (CMV status not recorded). Some clones in this sample may be carry-over from other donors' samples. The CDR3 coding sequence is TGTGCCAGCAGCTTGGGTACAGGACAGTCCCTACGGCATTTT. This translates into CASSLGTGQSLRHF.